The entry below gives a single TCR beta chain sequence along with its context. Antigen specificity is unknown. Other nucleotide sequences from this sample produce the same CDR3. CDR3 length: 12 amino acids. Looked up from germline, CDR1 is MDHEN and CDR2 is SYDVKM. V dropped 3 bases and J dropped 4 bases, with 4 bases sitting between them. The table came from immunoSEQ multiplex PCR; TCRdb's copy has only in-frame clones and leaves some out. The sample lists millions of clones, approximately 95% occurring once. This entry comes from a study of shared clonotypes between healthy human individuals. Study findings and constraints: Investigators collected only blood, and repertoires in tissues likely differ. All-four-donor shared clonotypes had higher generation probabilities than non-shared clonotypes did. Shared across a few donors were 4% to 6% of the naive CD4 clonotypes.

Input material: naive CD4+ T cells sorted from blood. Subset denoted: CD45RA+ positively selected. V and J are TRBV28 and TRBJ1-5; D is uncertain. The clonotype originates from a man aged 18 to 35 in good health. The CDR3 DNA sequence: TGTGCCAGCAGTTTTGGTAATCAGCCCCAGCATTTT. The encoded protein is CASSFGNQPQHF.